The clone carrying this TCR beta chain turned up a few times. Per germline, CDR1 LGHDT and CDR2 YNNKEL (reference sequence). V shed 7 bases and J 0 bases; nucleotides not matched to a gene: 0. The CDR3 loop spans 13 amino acids. Original processing notes: Amplification from reference gene primers served as the basis for estimated nucleated cell counts. This table comes from immunoSEQ multiplex PCR, and its TCRdb copy is limited to in-frame clones, with some not included. V and J calls and clone size are those listed in that table; D and trimming were worked out from the DNA. The repertoire holds some 140,000 clones, around 83% seen once, with 25% to 30% in the top ten. The data derive from a study of blood T cell repertoires in COVID-19.

Input material: peripheral blood. This chain joins TRBV3-1 (or the pseudogene TRBV3-2) and TRBJ1-3; 7 bases are a match to TRBD1. This TCR was sampled from a woman aged 55-69 years with acute or convalescent COVID-19. Here the CDR3 DNA reads TGTGCCAGCACAGGGGGCTCTGGAAACACCATATATTTT. Protein product: CASTGGSGNTIYF.